The rows below give T cell receptor beta chains drawn from one sample of a study of T-cell reconstitution after alpha-beta-depleted transplantation in children. TCRdb redid the calling of the PCR reads with MiXCR, one entry per CDR3 protein. The sample lists over 150,000 distinct CDR3 sequences; 5% to 6.5% were seen once. The source material was PBMCs, sampled before TCRalphabeta/CD19-depleted stem cell transplant. The receptors were sampled from a girl less than two years old with combined immunodeficiency, due to receive a stem cell transplant. The conserved cysteine and the conserved F or W are not part of the CDR3 here. Fields, in order: V gene, clone size, J gene, CDR3 length, CDR3 protein. Expanded clones are given a class, and other clones once, few, many or no size at all.

v_call: TRBV12-3/TRBV12-4; clone_size: -; j_call: TRBJ2-1; cdr3_length: 17; cdr3_aa: ASSFWGALAGGRYNEQF
v_call: TRBV9; clone_size: many; j_call: TRBJ2-1; cdr3_length: 13; cdr3_aa: ASSVGGAPGNEQF
v_call: TRBV20-1; clone_size: few; j_call: TRBJ1-2; cdr3_length: 12; cdr3_aa: SASTKGGNYGYT
v_call: TRBV11-3; clone_size: -; j_call: TRBJ2-7; cdr3_length: 12; cdr3_aa: ASSPRQVSYEQY
v_call: TRBV12-3/TRBV12-4; clone_size: many; j_call: TRBJ2-1; cdr3_length: 7; cdr3_aa: ASGGYKF
v_call: TRBV24-1; clone_size: many; j_call: TRBJ2-5; cdr3_length: 13; cdr3_aa: ATSDFGLDQETQY
v_call: TRBV7-2; clone_size: many; j_call: TRBJ1-1; cdr3_length: 13; cdr3_aa: ASSLAGQMNTEAF
v_call: TRBV21-1; clone_size: many; j_call: TRBJ1-1; cdr3_length: 10; cdr3_aa: ASRDIGSEAF
v_call: TRBV4-2; clone_size: many; j_call: TRBJ1-5; cdr3_length: 14; cdr3_aa: ASSQDFGQVNQPQH
v_call: TRBV7-3; clone_size: -; j_call: TRBJ2-3; cdr3_length: 13; cdr3_aa: ASSVTSLSTDTQY
v_call: TRBV12-3/TRBV12-4; clone_size: many; j_call: TRBJ2-1; cdr3_length: 12; cdr3_aa: ASSSSSGNNEQF
v_call: TRBV5-6; clone_size: many; j_call: TRBJ2-3; cdr3_length: 13; cdr3_aa: ASRKRGGGTDTQY
v_call: TRBV4-1; clone_size: many; j_call: TRBJ2-1; cdr3_length: 15; cdr3_aa: ASSQAFPLASHNEQF
v_call: TRBV4-3; clone_size: many; j_call: TRBJ2-7; cdr3_length: 13; cdr3_aa: ASSQATSVAYEQY
v_call: TRBV7-3; clone_size: -; j_call: TRBJ2-6; cdr3_length: 15; cdr3_aa: ASSPTSGGAGANVLT
v_call: TRBV20-1; clone_size: many; j_call: TRBJ2-7; cdr3_length: 10; cdr3_aa: SARESGHEQY
v_call: TRBV20-1; clone_size: many; j_call: TRBJ2-2; cdr3_length: 14; cdr3_aa: SARKGQGSNTGELF
v_call: TRBV24-1; clone_size: many; j_call: TRBJ2-1; cdr3_length: 12; cdr3_aa: ATSVGDSYNEQF
v_call: TRBV4-3; clone_size: many; j_call: TRBJ2-1; cdr3_length: 12; cdr3_aa: ASSPGTGPNEQF
v_call: TRBV28; clone_size: few; j_call: TRBJ2-3; cdr3_length: 13; cdr3_aa: ASSPDRVDTDTQY
v_call: TRBV13; clone_size: many; j_call: TRBJ2-1; cdr3_length: 12; cdr3_aa: ASSGQDSYNEQF
v_call: TRBV7-2; clone_size: many; j_call: TRBJ1-5; cdr3_length: 12; cdr3_aa: ASSFRDRDQPQH
v_call: TRBV27; clone_size: many; j_call: TRBJ2-7; cdr3_length: 12; cdr3_aa: ASSLGGGGPEQY
v_call: TRBV28; clone_size: few; j_call: TRBJ2-7; cdr3_length: 13; cdr3_aa: ASSPLPTRAHEQY
v_call: TRBV25-1; clone_size: many; j_call: TRBJ1-4; cdr3_length: 9; cdr3_aa: ASSEHEKLF
v_call: TRBV18; clone_size: many; j_call: TRBJ2-1; cdr3_length: 9; cdr3_aa: ASSPPFWRF
v_call: TRBV15; clone_size: many; j_call: TRBJ2-3; cdr3_length: 14; cdr3_aa: ATSKPLRLSTDTQY
v_call: TRBV20-1; clone_size: many; j_call: TRBJ1-1; cdr3_length: 12; cdr3_aa: SARTPTGYTEAF
v_call: TRBV28; clone_size: many; j_call: TRBJ2-1; cdr3_length: 14; cdr3_aa: ASSIAGGSSYNEQF
v_call: TRBV7-3; clone_size: many; j_call: TRBJ2-2; cdr3_length: 19; cdr3_aa: ASSLPTGTGPNNLNTGELF
v_call: TRBV3-1; clone_size: -; j_call: TRBJ2-1; cdr3_length: 15; cdr3_aa: ACTQIGGAASYNEQF
v_call: TRBV6-2/TRBV6-3; clone_size: many; j_call: TRBJ1-5; cdr3_length: 12; cdr3_aa: ASSRRGPNQPQH
v_call: TRBV25-1; clone_size: many; j_call: TRBJ2-5; cdr3_length: 10; cdr3_aa: ASSLSSETQY
v_call: TRBV29-1; clone_size: many; j_call: TRBJ2-5; cdr3_length: 10; cdr3_aa: SAADRRETQY
v_call: TRBV11-2; clone_size: -; j_call: TRBJ1-6; cdr3_length: 18; cdr3_aa: ASSLKSYGTGSSYNSPLH
v_call: TRBV3-1; clone_size: many; j_call: TRBJ2-7; cdr3_length: 13; cdr3_aa: ASRSTSGGAYEQY
v_call: TRBV30; clone_size: few; j_call: TRBJ2-3; cdr3_length: 19; cdr3_aa: AWTEGLSLGPSVAGTDTQY
v_call: TRBV7-8; clone_size: many; j_call: TRBJ2-7; cdr3_length: 11; cdr3_aa: ASSLDRTYEQY
v_call: TRBV12-3/TRBV12-4; clone_size: many; j_call: TRBJ2-1; cdr3_length: 13; cdr3_aa: ASSPGQGADNEQF
v_call: TRBV12-3/TRBV12-4; clone_size: many; j_call: TRBJ2-3; cdr3_length: 10; cdr3_aa: ASSLITDTQY